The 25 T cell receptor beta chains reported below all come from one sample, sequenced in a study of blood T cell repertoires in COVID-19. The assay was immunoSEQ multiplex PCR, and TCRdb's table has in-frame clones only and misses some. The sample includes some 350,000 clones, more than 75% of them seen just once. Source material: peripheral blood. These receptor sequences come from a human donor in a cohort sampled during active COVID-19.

CDR3 residues: CASSQEDRGRAQYF. DNA of the CDR3: TGCGCCAGCAGCCAAGAGGACAGGGGGCGCGCGCAGTATTTT. This chain connects TRBV4-1 to TRBJ2-3; 11 nucleotides align to TRBD1. The CDR3 consists of 14 residues. Looked up from germline, CDR1 is MGHRA and CDR2 is YSYEKL. V gave up 0 bases and J gave up 10 bases; unmatched junction bases: 3.

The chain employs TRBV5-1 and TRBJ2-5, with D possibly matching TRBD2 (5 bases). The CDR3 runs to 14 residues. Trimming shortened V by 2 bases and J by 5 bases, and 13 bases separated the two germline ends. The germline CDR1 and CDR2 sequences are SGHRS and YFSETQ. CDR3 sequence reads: CASSFGPRGETQYF. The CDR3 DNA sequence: TGCGCCAGCAGCTTCGGTCCCAGAGGGGAGACCCAGTACTTC.

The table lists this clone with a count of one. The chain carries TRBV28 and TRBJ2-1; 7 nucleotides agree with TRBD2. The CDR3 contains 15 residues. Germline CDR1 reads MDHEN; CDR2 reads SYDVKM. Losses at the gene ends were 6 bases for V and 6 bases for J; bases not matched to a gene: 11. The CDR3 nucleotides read TGTGCCAGCAGACTTCTAGCGGAGGGGAGCAATGAGCAGTTCTTC. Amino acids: CASRLLAEGSNEQFF.

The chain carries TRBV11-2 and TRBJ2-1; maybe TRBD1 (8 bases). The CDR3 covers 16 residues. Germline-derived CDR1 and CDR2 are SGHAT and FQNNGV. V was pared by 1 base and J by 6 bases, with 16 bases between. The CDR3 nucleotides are TGTGCCAGCAGCTTAGGGCGGACAGGGAGGGGCAATGAGCAGTTCTTC. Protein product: CASSLGRTGRGNEQFF.

The CDR3 protein is CASSAGLRGSYTDTQYF. For the CDR3, the DNA is TGTGCCAGCAGCGCTGGGCTCAGGGGGTCATACACAGATACGCAGTATTTT. The V gene is TRBV7-2, the J gene TRBJ2-3, with 7 bases identical to TRBD1. Germline CDR1 reads SGHTA; CDR2 reads FQGNSA. The CDR3 contains 17 residues. Trimming removed 5 bases from V and 2 bases from J; junction bases left unmatched: 13.

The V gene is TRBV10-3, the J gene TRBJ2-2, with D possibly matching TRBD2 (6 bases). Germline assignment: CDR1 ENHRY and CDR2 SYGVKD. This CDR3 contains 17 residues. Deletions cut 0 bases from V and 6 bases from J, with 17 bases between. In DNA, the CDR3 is TGTGCCATCAGTGAGTCCTCTATGGGACTCCAATCCGGGGAGCTGTTTTTT. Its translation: CAISESSMGLQSGELFF.

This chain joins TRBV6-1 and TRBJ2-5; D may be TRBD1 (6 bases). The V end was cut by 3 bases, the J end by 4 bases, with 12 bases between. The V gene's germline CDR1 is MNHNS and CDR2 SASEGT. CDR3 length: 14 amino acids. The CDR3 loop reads CASSDTGTRETQYF. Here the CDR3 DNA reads TGTGCCAGCAGTGACACCGGGACAAGAGAGACCCAGTACTTC.

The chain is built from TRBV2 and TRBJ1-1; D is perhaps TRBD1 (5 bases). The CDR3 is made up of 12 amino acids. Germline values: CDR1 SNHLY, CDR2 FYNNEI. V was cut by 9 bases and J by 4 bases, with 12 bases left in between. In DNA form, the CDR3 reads TGTGCCAGGGGTAGGGGATTCACTGAAGCTTTCTTT. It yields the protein CARGRGFTEAFF.

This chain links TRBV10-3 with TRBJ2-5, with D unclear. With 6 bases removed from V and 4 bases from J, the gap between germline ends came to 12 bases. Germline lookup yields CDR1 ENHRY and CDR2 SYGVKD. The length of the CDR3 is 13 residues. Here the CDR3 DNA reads TGTGCCATCAGATATAGCATTGGAGAGACCCAGTACTTC. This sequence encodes CAIRYSIGETQYF.

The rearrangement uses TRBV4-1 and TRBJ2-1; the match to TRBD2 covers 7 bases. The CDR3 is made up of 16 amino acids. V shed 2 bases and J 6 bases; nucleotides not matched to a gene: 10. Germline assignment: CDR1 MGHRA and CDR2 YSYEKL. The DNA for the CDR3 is TGCGCCAGCAGCCAAACAAAGACTAGCATTCCCAATGAGCAGTTCTTC. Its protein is CASSQTKTSIPNEQFF.

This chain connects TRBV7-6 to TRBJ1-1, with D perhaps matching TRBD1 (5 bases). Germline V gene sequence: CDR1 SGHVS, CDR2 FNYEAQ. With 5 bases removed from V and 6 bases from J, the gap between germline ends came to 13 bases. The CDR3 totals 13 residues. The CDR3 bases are TGTGCCAGCAGCGCCAGGGATGGGGCTGAAGCTTTCTTT. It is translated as CASSARDGAEAFF.

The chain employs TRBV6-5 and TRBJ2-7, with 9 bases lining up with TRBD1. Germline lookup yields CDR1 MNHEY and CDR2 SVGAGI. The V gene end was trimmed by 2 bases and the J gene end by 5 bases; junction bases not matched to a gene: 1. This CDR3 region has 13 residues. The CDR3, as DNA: TGTGCCAGCAGTTACCGGGACAGGGACGAGCAGTACTTC. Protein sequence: CASSYRDRDEQYF.

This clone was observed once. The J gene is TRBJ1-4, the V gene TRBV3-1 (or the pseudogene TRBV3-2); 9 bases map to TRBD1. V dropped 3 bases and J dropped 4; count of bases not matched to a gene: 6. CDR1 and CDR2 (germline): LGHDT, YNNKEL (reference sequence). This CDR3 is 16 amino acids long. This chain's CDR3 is CASSQETGGGNEKLFF. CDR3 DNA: TGTGCCAGCAGCCAGGAAACAGGGGGCGGTAATGAAAAACTGTTTTTT.

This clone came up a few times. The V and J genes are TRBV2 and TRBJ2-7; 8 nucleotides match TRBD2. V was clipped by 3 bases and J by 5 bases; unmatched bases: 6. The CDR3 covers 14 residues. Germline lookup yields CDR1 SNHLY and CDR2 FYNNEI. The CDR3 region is CASSDVGRDHEQYF. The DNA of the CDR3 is TGTGCCAGCAGTGACGTCGGGAGGGACCACGAGCAGTACTTC.

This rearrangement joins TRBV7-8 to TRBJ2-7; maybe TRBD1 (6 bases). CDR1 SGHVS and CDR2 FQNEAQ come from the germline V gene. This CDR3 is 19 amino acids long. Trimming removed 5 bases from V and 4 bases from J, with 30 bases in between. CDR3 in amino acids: CASSTRQVNDARNLYEQYF. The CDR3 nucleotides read TGTGCCAGCAGCACCCGACAGGTGAATGACGCCCGGAATTTATACGAGCAGTACTTC.

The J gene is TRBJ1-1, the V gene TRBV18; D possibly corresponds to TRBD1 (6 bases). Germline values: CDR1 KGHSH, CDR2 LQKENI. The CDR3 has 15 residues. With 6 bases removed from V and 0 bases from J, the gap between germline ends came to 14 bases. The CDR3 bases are TGTGCCAGCTCTCGGGAGGGGGGCTTGAACACTGAAGCTTTCTTT. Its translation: CASSREGGLNTEAFF. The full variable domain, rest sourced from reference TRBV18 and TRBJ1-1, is NAGVMQNPRHLVRRRGQEARLRCSPMKGHSHVYWYRQLPEEGLKFMVYLQKENIIDESGMPKERFSAEFPKEGPSILRIQQVVRGDSAAYFCASSREGGLNTEAFFGQGTRLTVV.

CDR3 residues: CASSFDADRGTIYEQYF. DNA for the CDR3: TGTGCCAGCAGCTTCGACGCCGACAGGGGTACTATCTACGAGCAGTACTTC. The rearrangement uses TRBV7-8 and TRBJ2-7; 8 positions agree with TRBD1. J gave up 3 bases and V 3 bases, and 13 bases lay outside the gene matches. The CDR3 runs 17 residues. CDR1 is SGHVS, CDR2 FQNEAQ, per germline.

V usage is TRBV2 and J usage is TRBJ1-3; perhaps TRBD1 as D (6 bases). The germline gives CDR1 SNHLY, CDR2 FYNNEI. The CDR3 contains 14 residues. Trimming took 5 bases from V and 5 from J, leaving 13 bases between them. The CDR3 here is CASSSQGIRNTIYF. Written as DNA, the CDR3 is TGTGCCAGCAGTTCACAGGGTATCAGAAACACCATATATTTT.

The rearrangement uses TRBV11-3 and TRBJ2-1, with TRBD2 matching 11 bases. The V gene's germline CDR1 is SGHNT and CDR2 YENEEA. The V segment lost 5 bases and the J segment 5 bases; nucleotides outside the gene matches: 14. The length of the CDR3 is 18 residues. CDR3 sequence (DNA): TGTGCCAGCAGCCCCGAATCTGAGACTAGCGGGGCTCACAATGAGCAGTTCTTC. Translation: CASSPESETSGAHNEQFF.

The CDR3 coding sequence is TGTGCCAGCAGGGGAGGGTCTTATGGCAATCAGCCCCAGCATTTT. Translated, it gives CASRGGSYGNQPQHF. V and J are TRBV27 and TRBJ1-5; D gene unclear. V was clipped by 6 bases and J by 2 bases, with 14 bases between them. Germline V CDR1 and CDR2: MNHEY, SMNVEV (reference sequence). The CDR3 totals 15 residues.

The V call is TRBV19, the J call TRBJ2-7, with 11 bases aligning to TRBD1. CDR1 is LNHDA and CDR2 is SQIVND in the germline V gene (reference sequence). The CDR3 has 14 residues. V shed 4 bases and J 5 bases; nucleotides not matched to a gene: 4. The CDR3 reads CASSKRTGGDEQYF. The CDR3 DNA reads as TGTGCCAGTAGTAAACGGACAGGGGGCGACGAGCAGTACTTC.

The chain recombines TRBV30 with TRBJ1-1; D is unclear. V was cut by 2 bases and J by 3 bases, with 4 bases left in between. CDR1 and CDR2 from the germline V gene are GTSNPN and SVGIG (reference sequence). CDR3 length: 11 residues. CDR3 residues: CAWSSDTEAFF. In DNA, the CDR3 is TGTGCCTGGAGTTCAGACACTGAAGCTTTCTTT.

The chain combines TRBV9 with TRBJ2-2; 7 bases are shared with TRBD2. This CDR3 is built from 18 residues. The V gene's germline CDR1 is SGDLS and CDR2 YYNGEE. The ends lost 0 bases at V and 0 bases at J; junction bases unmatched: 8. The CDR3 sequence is CASSVEVGGVANTGELFF. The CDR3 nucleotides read TGTGCCAGCAGCGTAGAAGTGGGAGGGGTGGCGAACACCGGGGAGCTGTTTTTT. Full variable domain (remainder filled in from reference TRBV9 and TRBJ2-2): DSGVTQTPKHLITATGQRVTLRCSPRSGDLSVYWYQQSLDQGLQFLIQYYNGEERAKGNILERFSAQQFPDLHSELNLSSLELGDSALYFCASSVEVGGVANTGELFFGEGSRLTVL.

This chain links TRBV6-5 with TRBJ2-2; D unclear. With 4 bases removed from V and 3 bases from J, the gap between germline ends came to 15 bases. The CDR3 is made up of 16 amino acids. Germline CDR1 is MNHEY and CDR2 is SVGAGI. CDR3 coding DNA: TGTGCCAGCAGTTCCCCTCGGCACAGAGACACCGGGGAGCTGTTTTTT. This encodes CASSSPRHRDTGELFF.

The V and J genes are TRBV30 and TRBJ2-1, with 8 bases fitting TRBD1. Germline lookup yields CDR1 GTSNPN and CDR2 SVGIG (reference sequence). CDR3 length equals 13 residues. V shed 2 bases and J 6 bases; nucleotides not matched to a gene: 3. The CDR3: CAWSLDRANEQFF. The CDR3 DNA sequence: TGTGCCTGGAGTCTGGACAGGGCCAATGAGCAGTTCTTC. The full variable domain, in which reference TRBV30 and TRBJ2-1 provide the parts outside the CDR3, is SQTIHQWPATLVQPVGSPLSLECTVEGTSNPNLYWYRQAAGRGLQLLFYSVGIGQISSEVPQNLSASRPQDRQFILSSKKLLLSDSGFYLCAWSLDRANEQFFGPGTRLTVL.